Included here is one TCR beta chain sequence, with context. Per the study methods: Amplification of reference gene primers was used by the study to estimate nucleated cell counts. Profiling relied on immunoSEQ multiplex PCR, and the TCRdb table lists in-frame clones only, not all of them. Clone size and V and J calls were adopted from that table, with D and trimming inferred from the DNA. The table shows about 70,000 clones, with more than 75% occurring only once. These data are taken from a study of blood T cell repertoires in COVID-19. In the study overall: From the United States, Italy and Spain came samples of acute and convalescent COVID-19. From T cells, B-cell-depleted T cells, or PBMCs came the material, which was cDNA or gDNA.

The CDR3 is made up of 13 amino acids. V gave up 4 bases and J gave up 9 bases, with 16 bases separating them. The germline gives CDR1 SGHDT, CDR2 YYEEEE. The receptor's source is a woman aged 55 to 70 with acute or convalescent COVID-19. The chain links TRBV5-6 to TRBJ2-5; possible D gene TRBD2, 7 bases. The sample taken for sequencing was peripheral blood. This CDR3 is CASSKGGIGAQYF. Here the CDR3 DNA reads TGTGCCAGCAGCAAGGGGGGGATTGGGGCCCAGTACTTC.